This TCR beta chain derives from a study of radiation and T cells in renal cell carcinoma. Study results and caveats: In nephrectomy-only tumors, top 100 clonotypes averaged roughly 43%, versus around 50% irradiated.

Noted treatment: treatment-naive control, cytoreductive nephrectomy. Controls were unirradiated tumors from treatment-naive cytoreductive nephrectomy patients. Controls included several female and 10 or so male donors, resected 2011 to 2014. This clone came up once. The antigen is not known. V lost 6 bases to trimming and J lost 6 bases; unmatched junction nucleotides: 8. Germline CDR1 and CDR2: ENHRY and SYGVKD. The CDR3 sequence is 14 residues long. Profiling relied on immunoSEQ multiplex PCR, and the TCRdb table lists in-frame clones only, not all of them. The sample includes 6,000 to 8,000 clones, approximately 64% of them seen just once.

This clonotype was sampled from a woman in her sixties or seventies with renal cell carcinoma. The V call is TRBV10-3, the J call TRBJ1-1; 9 bases line up with TRBD1. The starting material was tumor tissue, obtained from a patient whose treatment was nephrectomy without radiotherapy. The CDR3 loop is CAISGRDREAEAFF. The CDR3 DNA sequence: TGTGCCATCAGCGGCCGGGACAGGGAGGCTGAAGCTTTCTTT.